This T cell receptor beta chain was sequenced during a study of vaccination and CD4 T cells after COVID-19 (dated by TCRdb to between 2021 and 2023). Some background on the complete study: The convalescent cohort comprised six males and four females, including two Hispanic individuals, seven Caucasians, two Asians and one multiracial person. Post-vaccine blood samples were obtained a median of about 70 days after the second vaccine dose, with a range of roughly 14 to 241 days. In ten to eleven COVID-19 convalescent patients and several infection-naive healthy vaccine recipients, researchers compared the spike-specific CD4+ TCR repertoire from before mRNA vaccination with the repertoire from after. Two doses of either the Pfizer-BioNTech BNT162b2 vaccine (n=8) or the Moderna mRNA-1273 vaccine (n=2) were administered to participants. Memory CD4+ T cell crossreactivity between SARS-CoV-2 and common cold coronavirus spike proteins was assessed at the TCR clonotype level in an earlier paper using these donors. Post-COVID blood samples from convalescent patients were collected a median of 101 days after diagnosis, with a range of roughly 35 to 161 days. Control cultures used a CEFX viral epitope pool as positive control, an HIV-1 Nef peptide pool as negative control, or no peptide. The cultures were stimulated with overlapping spike peptide pools from SARS-CoV-2 and from the common cold coronaviruses HCoV-NL63, HCoV-OC43 and HCoV-229E.

Interpreted using the paper, the treatment or condition label stands for: roughly 11-day PBMC culture with coronavirus spike peptide pools or control peptides (ViraFEST assay). CD4+ T cells from unexposed donors were collected before the COVID-19 pandemic (2011-2018). The ViraFEST assay, used in the study, expanded antigen-specific T cells with peptide pools and then identified the expanded clonotypes through TCR sequencing. Each well held more than 1.5 million PBMCs cultured in IMDM containing approximately 5.3% human AB serum and approximately 9.8 IU/ml IL-2, with about 9.4 ug/ml peptide pools added. On days 3 and 7, half of the culture medium was replaced with fresh IL-2-containing medium. After ten to eleven days of culture, CD4+ T cells were isolated by negative selection using the EasySep CD4+ T cell isolation kit. As cell number allowed, CD4+ T cells from unexposed donors were tested for reactivity to SARS-CoV-2 S and N and to four common cold coronavirus spike pools. Ficoll-Paque Plus gradient centrifugation was used to isolate PBMCs from whole blood, and the isolated PBMCs were then either used fresh or cryopreserved at -140C. Triplicate wells were generally used for each culture condition. Leukapheresis product for the unexposed donors was bought commercially.

The library was built by means of PCR. At the Johns Hopkins FTIC core, DNA from the cultured CD4+ T cells underwent TCR sequencing with the Oncomine TCR Beta short-read assay. The QIAamp micro DNA kit was used to extract genomic DNA from the cultured CD4+ T cells. Oncomine TCR Beta libraries made from cultured CD4+ T cells were pooled using unique dual indexes and sequenced on an Illumina iSeq 100. As for the original processing: Non-productive sequences were removed, and CDR3s not starting with C, not ending with F or W, or shorter than 7 amino acids were discarded. Antigen-specific clonotypes were identified using the MANAFEST web application through comparison of peptide-stimulated wells with reference and other culture wells. An FDR below 0.05, an odds ratio above 5, and a productive frequency above 0.1% in at least two of three replicate wells were required for clones to be considered positive. A clonotype counted as cross-reactive if it showed significant expansion both in the SARS-CoV-2 spike wells and in at least one common cold coronavirus spike condition. Similarity between CDR3 sequences was evaluated in R version 3.6.1 using Levenshtein distances (stringdist) and unrooted phylogenetic trees (ape). TCRdb's own reprocessing of the public reads used fastp at Q25 and MiXCR and kept productive beta chains. Records with the same CDR3 protein are collapsed into one entry carrying the most frequent genes and DNA. TCRdb, not the original authors, processed these V and J calls. Within this sample are approximately 7,900 distinct CDR3 sequences, with around 40% of them counted one time only. Around 16% of the sample is held by the ten biggest clonotypes.

Study-level results and caveats: Relatively few convalescent patients were included in the study, and early timepoints after natural infection were not analyzed. In convalescent patients, a median about 86% of post-vaccine SARS-CoV-2-reactive clones were detected only after vaccination, and vaccine-specific priming was suggested by this finding. The median count of SARS-CoV-2-reactive clonotypes went up from roughly 21 after infection to a few dozen after vaccination, although the change was not significant. Of the vaccine-specific clones in convalescent patients, 304 of 307, or nearly all, reacted only to SARS-CoV-2 spike and did not cross-react with common cold coronaviruses.

V loses 3 bases at its end and J loses 7 bases; junction bases beyond the gene matches: 13. The CDR3 spans 15 residues, from the cysteine through the phenylalanine. The entry retains the CDR3 DNA only, 45 bases that are in frame from base 1. In the germline V gene (reference sequence), CDR1 corresponds to DFQATT and CDR2 to SNEGSKA. Comments on this clonotype: This receptor's antigen is unknown. No base-level quality is on record; no much larger clone is a single base apart.

Sequenced material: CD4+ T cells from blood, cultured in vitro. The sequence was collected from a human donor in good health. The chain joins TRBV20-1 to TRBJ1-2; 8 bases in the middle match TRBD1. Here is the DNA: TGCAGTGCTAGGGGGACCGGGACAGGAGTCAGTGGCTACACCTTC. This is translated as CSARGTGTGVSGYTF.